This section outlines one T cell receptor beta chain sequence together with its context. V was clipped by 0 bases and J by 0 bases, with 9 bases between them. The germline V gene has CDR1 SGHRS and CDR2 YFSETQ. The CDR3 spans 15 residues. The entry originates in a study of blood T cells in healthy people across ages. The individuals who served as donors were healthy Caucasians living in Russia, aged roughly 6 to 100. With a J-beta primer mix and a sample-barcoded 5' primer, a second PCR ran 7 to 11 cycles. TCRdb ran MiXCR on the 5' RACE reads and lists one entry per CDR3 protein. The data show 1.4 million to 1.5 million distinct CDR3 sequences, about 43% seen once.

The source material was blood. This clonotype originated in a young woman in good health. The gene calls are TRBV5-1 and TRBJ1-1; D unclear. The CDR3 sequence: CASSLETEVNTEAFF. DNA for the CDR3: TGCGCCAGCAGCTTGGAAACGGAGGTGAACACTGAAGCTTTCTTT.